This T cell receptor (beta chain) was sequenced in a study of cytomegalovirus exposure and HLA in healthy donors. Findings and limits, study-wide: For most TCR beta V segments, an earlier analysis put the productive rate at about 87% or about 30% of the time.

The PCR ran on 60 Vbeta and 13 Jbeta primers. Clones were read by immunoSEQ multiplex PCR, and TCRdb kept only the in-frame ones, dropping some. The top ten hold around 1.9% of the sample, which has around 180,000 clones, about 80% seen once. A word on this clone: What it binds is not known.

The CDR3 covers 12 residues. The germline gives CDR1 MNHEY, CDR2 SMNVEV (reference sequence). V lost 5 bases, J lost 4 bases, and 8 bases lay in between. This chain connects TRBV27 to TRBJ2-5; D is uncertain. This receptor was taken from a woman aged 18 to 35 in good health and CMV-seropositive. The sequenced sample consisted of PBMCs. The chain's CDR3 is CASSGLGETQYF. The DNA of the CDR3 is TGTGCCAGCAGTGGGCTTGGAGAGACCCAGTACTTC.